This TCR beta chain was recovered during a study of blood T cell repertoires in COVID-19. Background on the study: Material from acute and convalescent COVID-19 was sourced from the United States, Italy and Spain. PBMCs, B-cell-depleted T cells, or T cells provided the cDNA or gDNA that made up the material.

Germline V gives CDR1 GTSNPN, CDR2 SVGIG (reference sequence). V was shortened by 4 bases and J by 0 bases, with 11 bases between the two germline ends. CDR3 size: 14 residues. The authors' processing: Using reference gene primer amplification, nucleated cell counts were estimated. The repertoire was sequenced with immunoSEQ multiplex PCR; TCRdb's copy has only in-frame clones and lacks some. The DNA was the basis for D and trimming; V, J and clone size are from that table. The table includes 68,000 or so clones, around 87% detected once. The receptor comes from a man between 50 and 59 years old with acute or convalescent COVID-19. The V gene is TRBV30, the J gene TRBJ2-3; D is unclear. The specimen sequenced was peripheral blood. The CDR3 here is CAWKSHTSTDTQYF. The CDR3 DNA is TGTGCCTGGAAGAGTCATACTAGCACAGATACGCAGTATTTT.